The 5 T cell receptor beta chains in this list originate from one sample, sequenced in a study of T cell changes during pregnancy in multiple sclerosis (dated by TCRdb to between 2019 and 2020). To prepare the library, the immunoSEQ multiplex PCR assay was applied. This is the immuneACCESS table as TCRdb keeps it, with only in-frame sequences that have V and J called. A part of the clones is gone; compared with another copy, unresolved V genes explain less than half, and the rest is unexplained. Within this sample are fewer than 55,000 clones, with approximately 92% of them counted one time only. The ten most abundant clones make up 1% to 1.5% of the sample. Material: peripheral blood. These receptors were collected from a female donor with multiple sclerosis, enrolled in a pregnancy study.

J is TRBJ2-7 and V is TRBV7-9; no reliable D call. The germline V gene encodes CDR1 SEHNR and CDR2 FQNEAQ (reference sequence). The CDR3 sequence is 12 residues long. Trimming removed 5 bases from V and 4 bases from J, with 9 bases in between. The CDR3 coding sequence is TGTGCCAGCAGCACCGGCTTTTACGAGCAGTACTTC. Its protein product is CASSTGFYEQYF.

The chain joins TRBV6-5 to TRBJ2-7, with D unresolved. The ends were cut back, 8 bases at V and 3 bases at J, with 8 bases in the middle. Germline CDR1 is MNHEY and CDR2 is SVGAGI. The CDR3 loop spans 11 amino acids. CDR3 loop: CASWRGYEQYF. CDR3 DNA sequence: TGTGCCAGCTGGAGAGGCTACGAGCAGTACTTC.

The rearrangement links TRBV19 to TRBJ2-1, with TRBD2 matching over 9 bases. This CDR3 has 16 residues. Unmatched junction bases numbered 6, after V lost 3 bases and J lost 3 bases. CDR1 and CDR2 (germline): LNHDA, SQIVND (reference sequence). The CDR3 is CASSISGSGSYNEQFF. The CDR3 region has the DNA TGTGCCAGTAGTATTAGTGGTAGCGGGAGCTACAATGAGCAGTTCTTC.

J is TRBJ2-3 and V is TRBV18, with TRBD2 matching over 15 bases. J was trimmed by 6 bases and V by 6 bases; bases with no gene match: 4. The germline V gene encodes CDR1 KGHSH and CDR2 LQKENI. The CDR3 has 15 residues. CDR3 residues: CASSRGLAGGDTQYF. The CDR3 region has the DNA TGTGCCAGCTCGAGGGGACTAGCGGGAGGCGATACGCAGTATTTT.

The chain recombines TRBV10-3 with TRBJ2-6; weak D call: TRBD2 (5 bases). V dropped 7 bases and J dropped 0 bases, with 22 bases sitting between them. CDR3 size: 19 residues. CDR1 and CDR2 from the germline V gene are ENHRY and SYGVKD. CDR3 region: CAITNSEEAPLSGANVLTF. CDR3 nucleotides: TGTGCCATCACTAATAGCGAAGAGGCTCCTCTCTCTGGGGCCAACGTCCTGACTTTC.